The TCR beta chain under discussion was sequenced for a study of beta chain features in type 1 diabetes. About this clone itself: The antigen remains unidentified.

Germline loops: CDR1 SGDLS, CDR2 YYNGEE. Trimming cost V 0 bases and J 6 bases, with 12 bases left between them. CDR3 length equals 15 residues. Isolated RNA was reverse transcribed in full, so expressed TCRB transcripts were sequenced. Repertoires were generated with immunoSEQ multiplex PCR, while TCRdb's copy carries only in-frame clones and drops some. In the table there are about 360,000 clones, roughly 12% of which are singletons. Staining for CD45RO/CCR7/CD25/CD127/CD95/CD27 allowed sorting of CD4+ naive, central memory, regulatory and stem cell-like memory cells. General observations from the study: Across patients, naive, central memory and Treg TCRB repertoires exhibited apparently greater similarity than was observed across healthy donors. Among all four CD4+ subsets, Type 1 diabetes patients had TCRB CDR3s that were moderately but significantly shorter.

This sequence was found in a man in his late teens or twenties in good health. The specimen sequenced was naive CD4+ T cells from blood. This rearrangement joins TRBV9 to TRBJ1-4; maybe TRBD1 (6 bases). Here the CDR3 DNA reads TGTGCCAGCAGCGTAGGGGGGGGGCCGGATGAAAAACTGTTTTTT. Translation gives CASSVGGGPDEKLFF.